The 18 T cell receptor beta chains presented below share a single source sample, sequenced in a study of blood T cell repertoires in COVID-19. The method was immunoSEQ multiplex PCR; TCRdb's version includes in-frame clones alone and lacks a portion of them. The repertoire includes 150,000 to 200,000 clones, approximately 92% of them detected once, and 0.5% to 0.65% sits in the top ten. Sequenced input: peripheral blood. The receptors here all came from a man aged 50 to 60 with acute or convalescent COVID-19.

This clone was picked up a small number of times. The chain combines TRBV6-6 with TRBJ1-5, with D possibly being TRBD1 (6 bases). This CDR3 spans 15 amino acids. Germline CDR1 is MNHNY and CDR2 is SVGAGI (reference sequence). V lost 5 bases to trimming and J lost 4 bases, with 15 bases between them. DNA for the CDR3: TGTGCCAGCAGTCTTTCCGGGACAAAGAATCAGCCCCAGCATTTT. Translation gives CASSLSGTKNQPQHF.

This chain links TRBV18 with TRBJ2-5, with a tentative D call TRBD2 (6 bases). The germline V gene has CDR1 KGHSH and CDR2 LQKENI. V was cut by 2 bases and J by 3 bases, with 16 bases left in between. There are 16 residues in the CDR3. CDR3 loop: CASSPSPGLGEETQYF. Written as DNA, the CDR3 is TGTGCCAGCTCACCATCACCGGGACTGGGGGAAGAGACCCAGTACTTC.

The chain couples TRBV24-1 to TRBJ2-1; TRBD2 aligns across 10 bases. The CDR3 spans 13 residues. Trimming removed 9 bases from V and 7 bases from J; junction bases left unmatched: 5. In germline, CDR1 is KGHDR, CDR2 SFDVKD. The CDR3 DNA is TGTGCCACCGAGCGGGGGGGCCAGAATGAGCAGTTCTTC. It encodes CATERGGQNEQFF.

The CDR3 sequence is CASTPGVMVFPGELFF. DNA for the CDR3: TGTGCCAGCACCCCGGGGGTGATGGTCTTCCCCGGGGAGCTGTTTTTT. This sequence joins TRBV5-4 and TRBJ2-2, with TRBD2 as a possible D gene (6 bases). CDR1 is SGHNT, CDR2 YYREEE, per germline (reference sequence). V was cut by 6 bases and J by 6 bases, with 21 bases left in between. CDR3 length: 16 amino acids.

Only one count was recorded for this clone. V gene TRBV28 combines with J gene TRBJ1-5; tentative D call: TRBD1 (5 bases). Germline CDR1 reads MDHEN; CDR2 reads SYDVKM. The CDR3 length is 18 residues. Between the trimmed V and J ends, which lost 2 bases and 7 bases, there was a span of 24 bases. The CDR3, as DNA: TGTGCCAGCAGTTTACATCTTAACACGGGACTAATGTACCAGCCCCAGCATTTT. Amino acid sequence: CASSLHLNTGLMYQPQHF.

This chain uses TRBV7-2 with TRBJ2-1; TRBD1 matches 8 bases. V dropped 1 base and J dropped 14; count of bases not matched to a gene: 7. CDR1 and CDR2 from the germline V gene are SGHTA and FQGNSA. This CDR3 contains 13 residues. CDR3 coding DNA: TGTGCCAGCAGCTTAGAGAGGACAGGGTCGAAGTTCTTC. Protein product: CASSLERTGSKFF.

This CDR3 reads CASSAENSNQPQHF. In nucleotides, the CDR3 is TGTGCCAGCAGCGCGGAAAATAGCAATCAGCCCCAGCATTTT. The V call is TRBV27, the J call TRBJ1-5; no firm D call. V lost 6 bases and J 0 bases, leaving 9 bases between the germline ends. This CDR3 spans 14 amino acids. Per germline, CDR1 MNHEY and CDR2 SMNVEV (reference sequence).

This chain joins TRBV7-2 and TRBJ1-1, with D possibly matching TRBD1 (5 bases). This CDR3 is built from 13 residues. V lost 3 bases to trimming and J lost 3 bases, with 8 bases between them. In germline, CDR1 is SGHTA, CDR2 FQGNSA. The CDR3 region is CASSFVGHTEAFF. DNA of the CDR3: TGTGCCAGCAGCTTCGTGGGGCACACTGAAGCTTTCTTT.

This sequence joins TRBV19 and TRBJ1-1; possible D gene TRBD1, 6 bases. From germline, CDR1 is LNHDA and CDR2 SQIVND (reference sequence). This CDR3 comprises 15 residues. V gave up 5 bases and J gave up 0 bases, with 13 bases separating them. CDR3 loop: CASSAEQGMNTEAFF. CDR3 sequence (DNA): TGTGCCAGTAGTGCCGAACAGGGTATGAACACTGAAGCTTTCTTT.

The CDR3 is CASSFIPGTGVAKNIQYF. The DNA for the CDR3 is TGTGCCAGCAGTTTCATCCCAGGGACAGGGGTAGCCAAAAACATTCAGTACTTC. The V and J genes are TRBV28 and TRBJ2-4, with 10 bases identical to TRBD1. Germline V lookup: CDR1 MDHEN, CDR2 SYDVKM. V dropped 3 bases and J dropped 0; count of bases not matched to a gene: 8. This CDR3 comprises 18 residues.

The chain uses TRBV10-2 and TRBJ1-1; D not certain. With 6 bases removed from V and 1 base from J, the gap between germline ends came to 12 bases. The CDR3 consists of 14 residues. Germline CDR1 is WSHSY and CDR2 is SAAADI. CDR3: CASSVQPPNTEAFF. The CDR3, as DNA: TGCGCCAGCAGCGTACAACCTCCGAACACTGAAGCTTTCTTT.

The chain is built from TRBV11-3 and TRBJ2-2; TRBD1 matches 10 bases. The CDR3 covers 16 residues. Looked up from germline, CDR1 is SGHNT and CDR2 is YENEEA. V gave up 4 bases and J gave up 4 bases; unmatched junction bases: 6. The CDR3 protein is CASSSRRDRGTGELFF. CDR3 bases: TGTGCCAGCAGCTCACGACGGGACAGGGGCACCGGGGAGCTGTTTTTT.

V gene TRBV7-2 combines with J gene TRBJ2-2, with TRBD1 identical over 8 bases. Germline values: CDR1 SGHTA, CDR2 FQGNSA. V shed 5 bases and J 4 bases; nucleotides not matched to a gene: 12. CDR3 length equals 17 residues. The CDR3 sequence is CASSQRQGSVSTGELFF. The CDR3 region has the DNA TGTGCCAGCAGCCAGCGACAGGGGAGTGTATCCACCGGGGAGCTGTTTTTT.

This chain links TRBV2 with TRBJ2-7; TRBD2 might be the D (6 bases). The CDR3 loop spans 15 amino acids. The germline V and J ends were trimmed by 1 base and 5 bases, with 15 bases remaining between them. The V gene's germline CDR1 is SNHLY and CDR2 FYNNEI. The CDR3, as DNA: TGTGCCAGCAGTGAAGGAGGCGGGGTAATCAACGAGCAGTACGTC. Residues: CASSEGGGVINEQYV.

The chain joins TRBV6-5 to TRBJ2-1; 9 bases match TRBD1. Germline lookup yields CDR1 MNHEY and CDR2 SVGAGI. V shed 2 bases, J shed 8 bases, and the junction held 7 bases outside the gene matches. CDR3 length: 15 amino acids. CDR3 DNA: TGTGCCAGCAGTTACGGACAGGGGATTTGGGATGAGCAGTTCTTC. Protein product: CASSYGQGIWDEQFF.

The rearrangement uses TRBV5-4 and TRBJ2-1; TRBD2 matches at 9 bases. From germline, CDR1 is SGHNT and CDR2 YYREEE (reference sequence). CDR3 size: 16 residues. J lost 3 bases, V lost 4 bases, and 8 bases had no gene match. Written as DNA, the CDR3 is TGTGCCAGCAGCCCCCCATCTAGCGGGAACTACAATGAGCAGTTCTTC. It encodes CASSPPSSGNYNEQFF.

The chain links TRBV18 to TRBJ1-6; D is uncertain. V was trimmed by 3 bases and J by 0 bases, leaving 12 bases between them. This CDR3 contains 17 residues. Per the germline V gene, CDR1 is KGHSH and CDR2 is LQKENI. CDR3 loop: CASSPSNRSSYNSPLHF. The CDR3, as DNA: TGTGCCAGCTCACCGAGCAACCGAAGCTCCTATAATTCACCCCTCCACTTT.

The CDR3 here is CASNFNRVSYEQYF. The CDR3 nucleotides read TGTGCCAGCAATTTCAACAGGGTGAGCTACGAGCAGTACTTC. The J gene is TRBJ2-7, the V gene TRBV6-5, with D tentatively TRBD1 (6 bases). CDR3 size: 14 residues. V gave up 7 bases and J gave up 3 bases, with 16 bases separating them. Per germline, CDR1 MNHEY and CDR2 SVGAGI.